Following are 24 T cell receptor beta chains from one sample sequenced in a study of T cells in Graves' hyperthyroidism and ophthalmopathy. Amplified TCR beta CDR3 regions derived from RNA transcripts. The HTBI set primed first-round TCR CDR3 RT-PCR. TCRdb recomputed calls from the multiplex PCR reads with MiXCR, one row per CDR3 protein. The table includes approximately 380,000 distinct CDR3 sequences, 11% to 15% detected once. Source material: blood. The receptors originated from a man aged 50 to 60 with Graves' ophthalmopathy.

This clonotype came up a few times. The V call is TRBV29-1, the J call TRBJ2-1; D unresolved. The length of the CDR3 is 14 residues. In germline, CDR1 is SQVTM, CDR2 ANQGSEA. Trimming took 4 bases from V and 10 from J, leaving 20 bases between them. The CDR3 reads CSVVTRGTVYEQFF. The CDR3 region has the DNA TGCAGCGTTGTTACGAGAGGAACCGTCTACGAGCAGTTCTTC.

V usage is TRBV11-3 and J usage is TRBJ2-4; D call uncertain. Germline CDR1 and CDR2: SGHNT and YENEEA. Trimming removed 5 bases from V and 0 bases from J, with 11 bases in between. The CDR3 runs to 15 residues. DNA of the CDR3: TGTGCCAGCAGCCTAGTGACCCTAGCCAAAAACATTCAGTACTTC. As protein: CASSLVTLAKNIQYF.

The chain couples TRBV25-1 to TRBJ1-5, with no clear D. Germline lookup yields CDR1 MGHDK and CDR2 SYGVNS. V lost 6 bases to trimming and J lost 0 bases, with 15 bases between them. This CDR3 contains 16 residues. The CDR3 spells CASSQSSGYSNQPQHF. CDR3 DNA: TGTGCCAGCAGCCAATCTTCGGGATATAGCAATCAGCCCCAGCATTTT.

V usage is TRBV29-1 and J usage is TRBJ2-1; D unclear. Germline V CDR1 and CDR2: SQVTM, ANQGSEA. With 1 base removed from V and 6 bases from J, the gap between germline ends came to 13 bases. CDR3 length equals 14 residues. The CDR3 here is CSVEGLTVGNEQFF. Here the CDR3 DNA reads TGCAGCGTTGAAGGTCTCACCGTAGGCAATGAGCAGTTCTTC.

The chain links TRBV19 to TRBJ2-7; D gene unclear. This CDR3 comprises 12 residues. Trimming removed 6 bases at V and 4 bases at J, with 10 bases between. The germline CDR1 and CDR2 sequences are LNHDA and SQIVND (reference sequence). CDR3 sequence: CASSTPEYEQYF. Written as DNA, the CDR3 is TGTGCCAGTAGCACCCCTGAGTACGAGCAGTACTTC.

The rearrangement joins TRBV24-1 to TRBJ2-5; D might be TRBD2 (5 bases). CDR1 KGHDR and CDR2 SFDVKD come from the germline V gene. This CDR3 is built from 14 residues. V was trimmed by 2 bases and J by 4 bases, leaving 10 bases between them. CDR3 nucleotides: TGTGCCACCAGTGATTCAAGAGGGCCAGAGACCCAGTACTTC. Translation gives CATSDSRGPETQYF.

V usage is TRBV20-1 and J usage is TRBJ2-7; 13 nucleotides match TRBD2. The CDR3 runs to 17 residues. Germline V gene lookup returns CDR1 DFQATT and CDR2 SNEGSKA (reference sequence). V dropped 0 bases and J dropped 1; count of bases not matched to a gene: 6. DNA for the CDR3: TGCAGTGCTAGAGACACGACTAGCGGGAGGCCTTCCTACGAGCAGTACTTC. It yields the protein CSARDTTSGRPSYEQYF.

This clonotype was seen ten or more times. CDR3 nucleotide sequence: TGTGCCAGCAGACAGGGGGCAGGTGAAAAACTGTTTTTT. It yields the protein CASRQGAGEKLFF. The chain is built from TRBV12-3 or TRBV12-4 and TRBJ1-4; TRBD1 matches 9 bases. The CDR3 is 13 amino acids. V trimming: 6 bases; J trimming: 7 bases; junction bases outside the gene matches: 3.

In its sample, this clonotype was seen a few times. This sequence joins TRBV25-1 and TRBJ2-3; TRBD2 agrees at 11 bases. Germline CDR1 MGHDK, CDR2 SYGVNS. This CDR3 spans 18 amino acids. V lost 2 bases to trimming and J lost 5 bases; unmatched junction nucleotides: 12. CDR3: CASSELGGSGREGDTQYF. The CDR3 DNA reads TGTGCCAGCAGTGAACTCGGGGGTAGCGGGAGGGAAGGAGATACGCAGTATTTT.

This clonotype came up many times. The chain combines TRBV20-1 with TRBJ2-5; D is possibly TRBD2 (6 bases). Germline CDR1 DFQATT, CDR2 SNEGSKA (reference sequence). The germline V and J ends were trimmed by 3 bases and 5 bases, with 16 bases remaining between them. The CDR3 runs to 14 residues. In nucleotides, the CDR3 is TGCAGTGCTAGTAGGCTAGCGCTGATGGAGACCCAGTACTTC. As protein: CSASRLALMETQYF.

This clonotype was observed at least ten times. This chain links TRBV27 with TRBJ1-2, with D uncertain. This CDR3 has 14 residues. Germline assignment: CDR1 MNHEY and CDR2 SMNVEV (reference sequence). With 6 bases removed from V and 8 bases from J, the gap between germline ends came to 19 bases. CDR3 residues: CASRPGRREEGYTF. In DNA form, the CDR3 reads TGTGCCAGCAGACCCGGTCGACGGGAGGAGGGCTACACCTTC.

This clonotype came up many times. The CDR3 DNA sequence: TGTGCCAGCCGAGAGGGGCTAGAGACCCAGTACTTC. Amino acids: CASREGLETQYF. The chain employs TRBV6-1 and TRBJ2-5; D may be TRBD1 or TRBD2 (5 bases each). The CDR3 consists of 12 residues. CDR1 is MNHNS and CDR2 is SASEGT in the germline V gene. The V and J ends lost 8 bases and 4 bases respectively, with 11 bases between them.

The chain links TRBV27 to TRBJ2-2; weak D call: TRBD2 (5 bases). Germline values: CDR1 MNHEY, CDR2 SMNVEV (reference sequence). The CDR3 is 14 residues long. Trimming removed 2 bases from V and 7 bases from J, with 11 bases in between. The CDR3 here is CASSLVREIGELFF. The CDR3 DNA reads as TGTGCCAGCAGTTTAGTTAGGGAGATCGGGGAGCTGTTTTTT.

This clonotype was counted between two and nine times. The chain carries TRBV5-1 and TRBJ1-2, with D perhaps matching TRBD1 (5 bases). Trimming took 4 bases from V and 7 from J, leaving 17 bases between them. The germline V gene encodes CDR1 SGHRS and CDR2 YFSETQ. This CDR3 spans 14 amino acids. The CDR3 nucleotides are TGCGCCAGCAGCGACGCCGGGACTGGGTCTGGCTACACCTTC. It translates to CASSDAGTGSGYTF. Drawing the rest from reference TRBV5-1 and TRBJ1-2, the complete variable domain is KAGVTQTPRYLIKTRGQQVTLSCSPISGHRSVSWYQQTPGQGLQFLFEYFSETQRNKGNFPGRFSGRQFSNSRSEMNVSTLELGDSALYLCASSDAGTGSGYTFGSGTRLTVV.

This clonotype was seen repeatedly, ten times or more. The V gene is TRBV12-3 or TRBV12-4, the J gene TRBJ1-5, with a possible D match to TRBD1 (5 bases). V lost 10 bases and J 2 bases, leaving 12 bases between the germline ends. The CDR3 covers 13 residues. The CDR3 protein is CAIRKGGNQPQHF. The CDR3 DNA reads TGTGCCATAAGGAAAGGGGGCAATCAGCCCCAGCATTTT.

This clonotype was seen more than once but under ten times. CDR3: CATSRDFRSGANVLTF. CDR3 in DNA: TGTGCCACCAGCAGAGATTTCCGCTCTGGGGCCAACGTCCTGACTTTC. The genes are TRBV15 and TRBJ2-6, with no clear D. The germline V gene has CDR1 LNHNV and CDR2 YYDKDF (reference sequence). This CDR3 comprises 16 residues. Trimming took 0 bases from V and 0 from J, leaving 6 bases between them.

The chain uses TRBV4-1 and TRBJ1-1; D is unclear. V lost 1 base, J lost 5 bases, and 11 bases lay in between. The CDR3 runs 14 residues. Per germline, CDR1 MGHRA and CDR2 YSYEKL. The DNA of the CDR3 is TGCGCCAGCAGCCAAGGGACCATGGGAACTGAAGCTTTCTTT. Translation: CASSQGTMGTEAFF.

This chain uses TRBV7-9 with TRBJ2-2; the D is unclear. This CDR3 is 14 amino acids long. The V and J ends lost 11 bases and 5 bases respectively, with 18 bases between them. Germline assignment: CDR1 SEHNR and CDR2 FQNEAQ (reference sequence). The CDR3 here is CAFAIKGWTGELFF. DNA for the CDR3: TGTGCCTTCGCAATAAAGGGTTGGACCGGGGAGCTGTTTTTT.

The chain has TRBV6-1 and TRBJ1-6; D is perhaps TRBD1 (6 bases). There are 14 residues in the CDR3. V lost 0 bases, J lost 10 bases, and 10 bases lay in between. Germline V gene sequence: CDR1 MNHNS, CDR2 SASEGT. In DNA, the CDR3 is TGTGCCAGCAGTGAAGCTGCAGGGGACTCACCCCTCCACTTT. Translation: CASSEAAGDSPLHF.

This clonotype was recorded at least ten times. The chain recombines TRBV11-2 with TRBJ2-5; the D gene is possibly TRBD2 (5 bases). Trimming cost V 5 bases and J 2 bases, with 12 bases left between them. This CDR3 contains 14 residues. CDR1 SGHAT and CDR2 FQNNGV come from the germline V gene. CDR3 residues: CASSQADGQETQYF. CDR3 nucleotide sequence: TGTGCCAGCAGCCAAGCGGACGGACAAGAGACCCAGTACTTC. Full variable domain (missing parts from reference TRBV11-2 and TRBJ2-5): EAGVAQSPRYKIIEKRQSVAFWCNPISGHATLYWYQQILGQGPKLLIQFQNNGVVDDSQLPKDRFSAERLKGVDSTLKIQPAKLEDSAVYLCASSQADGQETQYFGPGTRLLVL.

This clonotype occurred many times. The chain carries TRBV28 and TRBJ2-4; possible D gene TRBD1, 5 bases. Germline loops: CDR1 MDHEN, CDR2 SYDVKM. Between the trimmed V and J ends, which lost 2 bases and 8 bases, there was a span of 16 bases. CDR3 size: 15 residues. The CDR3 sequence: CASSLGQGKGDIQYF. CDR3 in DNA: TGTGCCAGCAGTTTAGGGCAGGGAAAAGGGGACATTCAGTACTTC.

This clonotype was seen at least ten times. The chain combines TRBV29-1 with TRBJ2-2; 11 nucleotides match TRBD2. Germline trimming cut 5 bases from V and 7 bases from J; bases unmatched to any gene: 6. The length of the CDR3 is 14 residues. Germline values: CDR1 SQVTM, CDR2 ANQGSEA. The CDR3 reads CSVFLAGGFGELFF. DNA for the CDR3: TGCAGCGTTTTCCTAGCGGGAGGATTCGGGGAGCTGTTTTTT.

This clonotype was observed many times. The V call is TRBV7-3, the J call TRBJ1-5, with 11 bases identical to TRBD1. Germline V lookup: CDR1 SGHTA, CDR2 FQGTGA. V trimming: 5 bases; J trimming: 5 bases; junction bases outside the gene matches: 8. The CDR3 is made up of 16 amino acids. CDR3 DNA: TGTGCCAGCAGCCTGCGAAGGGACAGGGGGTATCAGCCCCAGCATTTT. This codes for CASSLRRDRGYQPQHF.

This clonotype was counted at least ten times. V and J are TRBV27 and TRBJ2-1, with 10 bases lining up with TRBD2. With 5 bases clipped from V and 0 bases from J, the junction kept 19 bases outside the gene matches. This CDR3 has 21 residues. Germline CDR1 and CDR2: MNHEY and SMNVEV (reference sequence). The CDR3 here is CASSQGNPGLAKRGSYNEQFF. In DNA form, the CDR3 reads TGTGCCAGCAGTCAAGGAAATCCGGGACTAGCGAAAAGGGGCTCCTACAATGAGCAGTTCTTC.